Listed below are T cell receptor beta chains from one sample, sequenced in a study of blood T cells in healthy people across ages. TCRdb re-derived calls from the 5' RACE reads in MiXCR, one entry per CDR3 protein. This sample carries about a million distinct CDR3 sequences, roughly 47% of them seen once, and the ten largest clones take around 21%. The specimen was blood. These receptors all come from a woman aged 55-69 years in good health. CDR3s include the opening cysteine and the closing phenylalanine or tryptophan. Each record gives: D gene, J gene, V gene, clone size, CDR3 protein, CDR3 DNA. A D gene is named only where the DNA matches it firmly. Size is omitted from some rows. Given values are once, few, many or a class for expanded clones.

NA TRBJ1-1 TRBV5-6 NA CAGSLGVTEAFF TGTGCCGGCAGCTTAGGAGTTACTGAAGCTTTCTTT
TRBD1 TRBJ2-5 TRBV20-1 NA CSAHGQGAGETQYF TGCAGTGCTCATGGACAGGGGGCGGGGGAGACCCAGTACTTC
TRBD1 TRBJ2-4 TRBV20-1 NA CSALQGDFGPDEDIQYF TGCAGTGCTCTCCAGGGGGATTTCGGTCCGGATGAAGACATTCAGTACTTC
NA TRBJ1-5 TRBV10-3 NA CAISPGGVNQPQHF TGTGCCATCAGTCCGGGGGGCGTCAACCAGCCCCAGCATTTT
TRBD2 TRBJ2-1 TRBV3-1 NA CASSGLRTSGRENYNEQFF TGTGCCAGCAGCGGACTTAGGACTAGCGGGAGAGAAAACTACAATGAGCAGTTCTTC
NA TRBJ2-5 TRBV20-1 NA CSAPKRGQVRGTQYF TGCAGTGCTCCCAAACGGGGTCAAGTCCGCGGGACCCAGTACTTC
TRBD1 TRBJ1-2 TRBV7-9 once CASSLVGTGGKANYGYTF TGTGCCAGCAGCTTGGTGGGGACAGGGGGCAAAGCTAACTATGGCTACACCTTC
TRBD2 TRBJ2-1 TRBV4-2 NA CASDNSGFNEQFF TGTGCCAGCGACAATAGCGGGTTCAATGAGCAGTTCTTC
TRBD2 TRBJ2-7 TRBV29-1 NA CSVARSGRFREQYF TGCAGCGTTGCTCGTAGCGGGAGGTTTCGCGAGCAGTACTTC
NA TRBJ1-1 TRBV14 NA CASSQRPQALRGAEAFF TGTGCCAGCAGCCAAAGGCCCCAGGCTCTGAGAGGGGCTGAAGCTTTCTTT
TRBD2 TRBJ2-1 TRBV6-1 NA CASSELSGTSGANEQFF TGTGCCAGCAGTGAACTCTCCGGGACTAGCGGGGCCAATGAGCAGTTCTTC
TRBD1 TRBJ1-2 TRBV3-1 NA CASSAGQGPLPANYGYTF TGTGCCAGCAGCGCCGGACAGGGCCCCCTCCCAGCTAACTATGGCTACACCTTC
TRBD1 TRBJ1-2 TRBV9 few CASSARRQGSNTF TGTGCCAGCAGCGCGCGGCGACAGGGGTCGAACACCTTC
TRBD1 TRBJ2-1 TRBV27 NA CASKLPGTGNNEQFF TGTGCCAGCAAGCTCCCCGGGACAGGGAACAATGAGCAGTTCTTC
TRBD2 TRBJ2-1 TRBV4-1 NA CASSQLGLAGARGAYNEQFF TGCGCCAGCAGCCAATTGGGACTAGCGGGAGCCCGTGGTGCCTACAATGAGCAGTTCTTC
NA TRBJ1-2 TRBV2 few CASKGRGSYGYTF TGTGCCAGCAAGGGCAGGGGCTCGTATGGCTACACCTTC
TRBD2 TRBJ2-7 TRBV9 few CASSVGLAGNYEQYF TGTGCCAGCAGCGTAGGGCTAGCGGGAAACTACGAGCAGTACTTC
TRBD2 TRBJ2-5 TRBV6-1 NA CASRTSGRKGAQETQYF TGTGCCAGTCGGACTAGCGGGAGGAAGGGGGCCCAAGAGACCCAGTACTTC
TRBD1 TRBJ2-7 TRBV11-2 few CASSLGPGQGDTYEQYF TGTGCCAGCAGTTTGGGGCCGGGACAGGGTGACACCTACGAGCAGTACTTC
TRBD1 TRBJ1-6 TRBV6-5 NA CASSYGTAPGSPLHF TGTGCCAGCAGTTACGGGACAGCCCCCGGATCACCCCTCCACTTT
NA TRBJ2-4 TRBV7-2 NA CASSLSGGQNIQYF TGTGCCAGCAGCTTAAGTGGGGGACAAAACATTCAGTACTTC
NA TRBJ1-5 TRBV3-1 NA CASSDQGNQPQHF TGTGCCAGCAGCGATCAGGGGAACCAGCCCCAGCATTTT
TRBD1 TRBJ2-7 TRBV9 many CASSAGTGYEQYF TGTGCCAGCAGCGCCGGGACAGGCTACGAGCAGTACTTC
NA TRBJ2-3 TRBV9 few CASSGRVLSGDTQYF TGTGCCAGCAGCGGCCGGGTCCTTTCGGGAGATACGCAGTATTTT
NA TRBJ2-7 TRBV11-2 few CASSFGTLYEQYF TGTGCCAGCAGCTTCGGGACGCTATACGAGCAGTACTTC
TRBD1 TRBJ1-5 TRBV15 few CATSREGQTNQPQHF TGTGCCACCAGCAGAGAGGGACAGACAAATCAGCCCCAGCATTTT